These 8 T cell receptor beta chains originate from one sample sequenced in a study of cytomegalovirus exposure and HLA in healthy donors. Use of 60 Vbeta and 13 Jbeta primers characterized the PCR. Repertoires were generated with immunoSEQ multiplex PCR, while TCRdb's copy carries only in-frame clones and drops some. The sample has some 190,000 clones, about 80% seen once; the top ten hold approximately 1.5%. Sequenced sample: PBMCs. The receptors derive from a man aged 35 to 55 in good health and CMV-seronegative.

This clone was found a few times. This chain connects TRBV7-9 to TRBJ2-3, with 10 bases matching TRBD2. This CDR3 region has 16 residues. V dropped 2 bases and J dropped 3; count of bases not matched to a gene: 5. Germline assignment: CDR1 SEHNR and CDR2 FQNEAQ (reference sequence). The CDR3 is CASSLLLAGTTDTQYF. CDR3 nucleotide sequence: TGTGCCAGCAGCTTATTACTAGCGGGGACAACAGATACGCAGTATTTT. Looking up the rest from reference TRBV7-9 and TRBJ2-3 gives the full variable domain: DTGVSQNPRHKITKRGQNVTFRCDPISEHNRLYWYRQTLGQGPEFLTYFQNEAQLEKSRLLSDRFSAERPKGSFSTLEIQRTEQGDSAMYLCASSLLLAGTTDTQYFGPGTRLTVL.

The gene calls are TRBV9 and TRBJ2-2; no reliable D call. The CDR3 contains 16 residues. V was shortened by 4 bases and J by 5 bases, with 18 bases between the two germline ends. In germline, CDR1 is SGDLS, CDR2 YYNGEE. The CDR3 loop reads CASSPSLLVETGELFF. The CDR3 DNA reads as TGTGCCAGCAGCCCGAGTCTGCTAGTAGAGACCGGGGAGCTGTTTTTT.

This chain links TRBV27 with TRBJ2-2; tentatively, D is TRBD2 (5 bases). The V gene's germline CDR1 is MNHEY and CDR2 SMNVEV (reference sequence). This CDR3 comprises 14 residues. Trimming pared 5 bases from V and 6 bases from J, leaving 13 bases between. The DNA for the CDR3 is TGTGCCAGCAGTCCGCGGGTCGGCTCCGGGGAGCTGTTTTTT. This translates into CASSPRVGSGELFF.

This sequence joins TRBV30 and TRBJ2-5; 10 bases map to TRBD2. The CDR3 sequence is 13 residues long. Trimming took 0 bases from V and 7 from J; bases not matched to a gene: 2. Germline V lookup: CDR1 GTSNPN, CDR2 SVGIG (reference sequence). CDR3 nucleotides: TGTGCCTGGAGTGTGTCTAGCGGGGGGACCCAGTACTTC. It specifies CAWSVSSGGTQYF.

This clone has just a few counts. The V gene is TRBV7-9, the J gene TRBJ2-7, with 9 positions matching TRBD2. Trimming at V came to 2 bases and at J to 2 bases, leaving 4 bases not matched to a gene. The CDR3 is 15 amino acids. The germline CDR1 and CDR2 sequences are SEHNR and FQNEAQ (reference sequence). The CDR3 nucleotides read TGTGCCAGCAGCTTATTTAGCGGGAGAACCTACGAGCAGTACTTC. Its translation: CASSLFSGRTYEQYF.

The chain couples TRBV14 to TRBJ1-6, with D perhaps matching TRBD1 (6 bases). V lost 6 bases and J lost 10, with 16 bases in between. Germline V lookup: CDR1 SGHDN, CDR2 FVKESK. The CDR3 is 14 amino acids. Written as DNA, the CDR3 is TGTGCCAGCAGGACACAGGGTAGAAAGTCACCCCTCCACTTT. Translating gives CASRTQGRKSPLHF.

This clone showed up just once. The chain has TRBV2 and TRBJ1-1, with D unclear. Germline V gene sequence: CDR1 SNHLY, CDR2 FYNNEI. The CDR3 contains 13 residues. Trimming removed 6 bases from V and 2 bases from J, with 10 bases in between. CDR3 residues: CASRFRTNTEAFF. The CDR3 nucleotides read TGTGCCAGCAGATTCAGGACTAACACTGAAGCTTTCTTT.

This rearrangement joins TRBV30 to TRBJ1-4, with TRBD1 matching over 10 bases. V gave up 1 base and J gave up 5 bases; unmatched junction bases: 4. This CDR3 is 15 amino acids long. CDR1 and CDR2 from the germline V gene are GTSNPN and SVGIG (reference sequence). Here the CDR3 reads CAWSEGQGGNEKLFF. For the CDR3, the DNA is TGTGCCTGGAGTGAAGGACAGGGGGGGAATGAAAAACTGTTTTTT.